Following are 26 T cell receptor beta chains from one sample sequenced in a study of CXCR3-negative and CXCR3-positive naive CD8 T cells. Their antigen targets remain unknown. General study results and limits: TRB CDR3 hydrophobicity was greater in CXCR3-positive naive cells than in CXCR3-negative naive cells.

Each TRB cDNA library was prepared by 5' RACE (with UMI labels). TCRdb reworked the 5' RACE reads into one entry per CDR3 protein, no DNA. Recorded here are roughly 140,000 distinct CDR3 sequences; the top ten clones represent about 0.27%. The sequenced sample was naive CXCR3+ CD8+ T cells from blood. The subset here: CD45RO-CCR7+CD27+CD95- naive CD8+ T cells expressing CXCR3 (TNR3+). The receptors here all came from a human donor in good health. Some clones in this sample may be carry-over from other donors' samples.

V is TRBV7-9 and J is TRBJ2-1; the D call of TRBD1 rests on TCRdb alone, since no DNA is present to check it. Germline loops: CDR1 SEHNR, CDR2 FQNEAQ (reference sequence). CDR3 length equals 12 residues. The CDR3 here is CASSPWNNEQFF.

This chain uses TRBV3-1 with TRBJ1-3. This CDR3 contains 12 residues. The V gene's germline CDR1 is LGHDT and CDR2 YNNKEL (reference sequence). The chain's CDR3 is CASGGNRNTIYF.

J is TRBJ2-1 and V is TRBV29-1; TCRdb returns TRBD2, unconfirmable since there is no DNA. Germline V gene lookup returns CDR1 SQVTM and CDR2 ANQGSEA. The CDR3 runs to 14 residues. The CDR3 is CSIRAGGPGYEQFF.

J is TRBJ1-4 and V is TRBV2. Germline values: CDR1 SNHLY, CDR2 FYNNEI. This CDR3 spans 11 amino acids. This chain's CDR3 is CASTLESFLFF.

The gene calls are TRBV29-1 and TRBJ2-1; the TCRdb call, TRBD1, lacks DNA for checking. Germline assignment: CDR1 SQVTM and CDR2 ANQGSEA. CDR3 length: 11 amino acids. CDR3 residues: CSVPPYNEQFF.

This chain uses TRBV29-1 with TRBJ2-7; TCRdb returns TRBD1, unconfirmable since there is no DNA. CDR3 length: 13 amino acids. Germline values: CDR1 SQVTM, CDR2 ANQGSEA. The CDR3 region is CSVASGTEYEQYF.

This chain connects TRBV20-1 to TRBJ2-2; TCRdb lists TRBD1, though no DNA is available to test this call. CDR1 is DFQATT, CDR2 SNEGSKA, per germline (reference sequence). The CDR3 contains 16 residues. CDR3 amino acids: CSARDGGRMNTGELFF.

This sequence joins TRBV12-3 or TRBV12-4 and TRBJ2-3; there is no DNA to check the TCRdb D call of TRBD2. CDR3 length equals 16 residues. This CDR3 reads CASSRTSGGSTDTQYF.

This chain joins TRBV29-1 and TRBJ2-7; checking the TCRdb D call of TRBD1 is not possible without DNA. The germline V gene has CDR1 SQVTM and CDR2 ANQGSEA. The CDR3 sequence is 15 residues long. CDR3 region: CSVGGPRQTFYEQYF.

The chain joins TRBV5-1 to TRBJ2-3; the D call from TCRdb, TRBD1, cannot be confirmed without DNA. There are 17 residues in the CDR3. Per germline, CDR1 SGHRS and CDR2 YFSETQ. This chain's CDR3 is CASSLFGGMGHTDTQYF.

This chain connects TRBV20-1 to TRBJ2-7; the TCRdb D gene call, TRBD1, has no DNA to confirm it. CDR3 length: 15 residues. Per the germline V gene, CDR1 is DFQATT and CDR2 is SNEGSKA (reference sequence). The CDR3 here is CSARDRGQGPYERYF.

This sequence joins TRBV19 and TRBJ2-2; TCRdb's D gene call, TRBD2, goes unchecked for lack of DNA. CDR3 size: 14 residues. Germline V gene data show CDR1 as LNHDA and CDR2 as SQIVND (reference sequence). The CDR3 sequence: CASGIGGYTGELFF.

The gene calls are TRBV29-1 and TRBJ2-3; TCRdb's D call, TRBD1, is unchecked because there is no DNA. The V gene's germline CDR1 is SQVTM and CDR2 ANQGSEA. The CDR3 covers 13 residues. This CDR3 reads CSVSDRSTDTQYF.

The chain joins TRBV6-6 to TRBJ1-4; TCRdb's D gene call, TRBD1, goes unchecked for lack of DNA. The CDR3 sequence is 14 residues long. Germline V gene lookup returns CDR1 MNHNY and CDR2 SVGAGI (reference sequence). The CDR3 region is CASSFDREGEKLFF.

J is TRBJ2-7 and V is TRBV19; the D call from TCRdb, TRBD2, cannot be confirmed without DNA. The CDR3 sequence is 15 residues long. The germline V gene has CDR1 LNHDA and CDR2 SQIVND (reference sequence). The CDR3 region is CASSMGSGSSYEQYF.

V and J are TRBV25-1 and TRBJ2-1; with no DNA, the TCRdb D assignment of TRBD1 cannot be verified. Per the germline V gene, CDR1 is MGHDK and CDR2 is SYGVNS. The CDR3 runs to 15 residues. CDR3 residues: CASSAPGRSYNEQFF.

The CDR3 is CSARRRVPIGPEAFF. V usage is TRBV20-1 and J usage is TRBJ1-1. The CDR3 is made up of 15 amino acids. The germline gives CDR1 DFQATT, CDR2 SNEGSKA (reference sequence).

The chain employs TRBV4-3 and TRBJ2-6. Germline loops: CDR1 LGHNA, CDR2 YSLEER. This CDR3 comprises 17 residues. Here the CDR3 reads CASSQDPADSGANVLTF.

The chain joins TRBV7-8 to TRBJ2-3. The CDR3 runs 14 residues. CDR1 is SGHVS and CDR2 is FQNEAQ in the germline V gene. This CDR3 reads CASSFSGYTDTQYF.

The V call is TRBV7-9, the J call TRBJ2-1; TCRdb designates TRBD1, a call that cannot be tested without DNA. There are 14 residues in the CDR3. CDR1 and CDR2 (germline): SEHNR, FQNEAQ (reference sequence). This CDR3 is CASTTPNAPNEQFF.

The V gene is TRBV7-9, the J gene TRBJ2-1; the TCRdb D gene call, TRBD2, has no DNA to confirm it. Germline lookup yields CDR1 SEHNR and CDR2 FQNEAQ (reference sequence). The CDR3 loop spans 16 amino acids. CDR3 region: CASPPRSLSSYNEQFF.

The V gene is TRBV7-9, the J gene TRBJ2-1; the TRBD2 assignment by TCRdb is unverifiable without DNA. This CDR3 region has 17 residues. Germline-derived CDR1 and CDR2 are SEHNR and FQNEAQ (reference sequence). This CDR3 is CASSPAGLAEGWNEQFF.

V usage is TRBV11-2 and J usage is TRBJ2-7; TCRdb selects TRBD1, and the lack of DNA leaves this call unchecked. This CDR3 has 16 amino acids. Germline CDR1 SGHAT, CDR2 FQNNGV. CDR3 protein: CASSLEAGGATYEQYF. Full variable domain (missing parts from reference TRBV11-2 and TRBJ2-7): EAGVAQSPRYKIIEKRQSVAFWCNPISGHATLYWYQQILGQGPKLLIQFQNNGVVDDSQLPKDRFSAERLKGVDSTLKIQPAKLEDSAVYLCASSLEAGGATYEQYFGPGTRLTVT.

The chain has TRBV7-9 and TRBJ1-1. This CDR3 comprises 13 residues. Germline loops: CDR1 SEHNR, CDR2 FQNEAQ (reference sequence). The CDR3 spells CASSYGGPTEAFF.

V gene TRBV20-1 combines with J gene TRBJ2-7; TCRdb designates TRBD2, a call that cannot be tested without DNA. Germline V lookup: CDR1 DFQATT, CDR2 SNEGSKA (reference sequence). This CDR3 contains 15 residues. The CDR3 loop is CSAYAERDSYYEQYF.

The V call is TRBV3-1, the J call TRBJ2-7. CDR3 length: 18 residues. Looked up from germline, CDR1 is LGHDT and CDR2 is YNNKEL (reference sequence). CDR3 region: CASSQDQVDISSSHEQYF.